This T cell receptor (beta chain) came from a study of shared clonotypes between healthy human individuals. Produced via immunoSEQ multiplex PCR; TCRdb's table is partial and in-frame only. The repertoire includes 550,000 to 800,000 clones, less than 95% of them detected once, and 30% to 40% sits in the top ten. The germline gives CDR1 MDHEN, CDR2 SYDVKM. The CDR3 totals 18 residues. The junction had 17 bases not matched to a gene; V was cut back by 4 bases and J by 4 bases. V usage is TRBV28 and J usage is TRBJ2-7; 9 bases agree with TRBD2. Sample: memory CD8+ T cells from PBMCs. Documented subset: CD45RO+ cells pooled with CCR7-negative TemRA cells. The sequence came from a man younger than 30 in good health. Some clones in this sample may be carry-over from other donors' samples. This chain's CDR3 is CASSSLTSGFLRGYEQYF. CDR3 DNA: TGTGCCAGCAGTTCTCTAACTAGCGGGTTCCTCCGAGGGTACGAGCAGTACTTC.